The 17 T cell receptor beta chains reported below all come from one sample, sequenced in a study of neurological immune-mediated disorders. Using its own MiXCR run on the 5' RACE reads, TCRdb lists one record per CDR3 protein. The sample yields 70,000 to 95,000 distinct CDR3 sequences, approximately 13% seen once. The time point here: longitudinal time-point 2. The sample consisted of PBMCs. Receptors originate from a female donor with HTLV-1-associated myelopathy (HAM/TSP).

There are many counts of this clonotype. V gene TRBV20-1 combines with J gene TRBJ1-1; TRBD1 is a possible D gene (5 bases). The CDR3 loop spans 13 amino acids. Germline V gene lookup returns CDR1 DFQATT and CDR2 SNEGSKA (reference sequence). Deletions cut 0 bases from V and 4 bases from J, with 9 bases between. CDR3 DNA: TGCAGTGCTAGAGATTTCGGGGGCACTGAAGCTTTCTTT. Translated: CSARDFGGTEAFF.

To note about this clonotype: A much larger clone lies one base from this, so it may be a read error. The chain combines TRBV2 with TRBJ1-5; D remains ambiguous. The CDR3 has 13 amino acids. From germline, CDR1 is SNHLY and CDR2 FYNNEI. CDR3 DNA sequence: TGTGCCAGCATAAGGGATAGCAATCATCCCCAGCATTTT. Encoded protein: CASIRDSNHPQHF.

This clonotype was counted many times. The DNA of the CDR3 is TGTGCCAGCAGTTTAGTAGAGGGGGGGAGGAACGAGCAGTACTTC. Its protein product is CASSLVEGGRNEQYF. The chain has TRBV28 and TRBJ2-7; a weak D match, TRBD2 (7 bases). Deletions cut 2 bases from V and 5 bases from J, with 16 bases between. The CDR3 is 15 amino acids. Germline V CDR1 and CDR2: MDHEN, SYDVKM.

The chain couples TRBV7-2 to TRBJ2-1; D might be TRBD1 or TRBD2, each matching 6 bases. Germline CDR1 reads SGHTA; CDR2 reads FQGNSA. The CDR3 is 14 residues long. The ends were cut back, 1 base at V and 6 bases at J, with 10 bases in the middle. In nucleotides, the CDR3 is TGTGCCAGCAGCTTAGTAACGGGGGCCAATGAGCAGTTCTTC. Encoded protein: CASSLVTGANEQFF.

This clonotype was seen repeatedly, ten times or more. The genes are TRBV6-1 and TRBJ1-5, with D unclear. The CDR3 extends over 13 amino acids. V gave up 4 bases and J gave up 7 bases, with 11 bases separating them. CDR1 is MNHNS and CDR2 is SASEGT in the germline V gene. CDR3 in DNA: TGTGCCAGCAGTGGTACAGTGAGGCAGCCCCAGCATTTT. Residues: CASSGTVRQPQHF.

In this sample, this clonotype turned up many times. The gene calls are TRBV5-1 and TRBJ2-7; D may correspond to TRBD1 or TRBD2 (5 bases each). The germline V gene has CDR1 SGHRS and CDR2 YFSETQ. CDR3 length equals 13 residues. CDR3: CASGKGSRNEQYF. CDR3 coding DNA: TGCGCATCAGGGAAGGGGAGTCGAAACGAGCAGTACTTC.

V usage is TRBV20-1 and J usage is TRBJ2-1, with 9 bases matching TRBD2. The junction had 8 bases not matched to a gene; V was cut back by 5 bases and J by 6 bases. The germline V gene encodes CDR1 DFQATT and CDR2 SNEGSKA (reference sequence). The CDR3 contains 14 residues. The DNA for the CDR3 is TGCAGTGCTTACGATAGCGGGGGCCTCAATGAGCAGTTCTTC. This gives the protein CSAYDSGGLNEQFF.

The rearrangement joins TRBV28 to TRBJ2-4; the D gene is possibly TRBD2 (6 bases). The CDR3 runs to 15 residues. V lost 5 bases to trimming and J lost 0 bases, with 11 bases between them. CDR1 is MDHEN and CDR2 is SYDVKM in the germline V gene. The CDR3 sequence: CASSERGVAKNIQYF. CDR3 sequence (DNA): TGTGCCAGCAGTGAACGCGGGGTAGCCAAAAACATTCAGTACTTC.

In its sample, this clonotype was seen many times. J is TRBJ2-7 and V is TRBV9, with TRBD1 matching over 7 bases. The germline CDR1 and CDR2 sequences are SGDLS and YYNGEE. The CDR3 extends over 13 amino acids. Trimming took 3 bases from V and 6 from J; bases not matched to a gene: 6. The CDR3 region has the DNA TGTGCCAGCAGCGGGGACAGTGCTCTCGAGCAGTACTTC. As protein: CASSGDSALEQYF.

This clonotype has a count of ten or more. V gene TRBV12-3 or TRBV12-4 combines with J gene TRBJ2-7; the D gene could be TRBD1 or TRBD2 (6 bases each). Between the trimmed V and J ends, which lost 4 bases and 3 bases, there was a span of 22 bases. This CDR3 comprises 17 residues. DNA for the CDR3: TGTGCCAGCAGTTCTGATAATCCCTCCAGGGGAGGCTACGAGCAGTACTTC. Encoded protein: CASSSDNPSRGGYEQYF.

This clonotype has at least ten counts. The rearrangement links TRBV12-3 or TRBV12-4 to TRBJ1-1, with D perhaps TRBD1 (5 bases). The V and J ends lost 6 bases and 1 base respectively, with 12 bases between them. The CDR3 has 14 residues. The CDR3 here is CASSPRQGNTEAFF. The CDR3 bases are TGTGCCAGCAGCCCTCGGCAGGGGAACACTGAAGCTTTCTTT.

This clonotype occurred many times. The chain recombines TRBV5-1 with TRBJ2-7, with 8 bases identical to TRBD2. V trimming: 3 bases; J trimming: 2 bases; junction bases outside the gene matches: 7. There are 15 residues in the CDR3. Germline loops: CDR1 SGHRS, CDR2 YFSETQ. Here the CDR3 DNA reads TGCGCCAGCAGCTATACCGGGACTAGTACCTACGAGCAGTACTTC. This encodes CASSYTGTSTYEQYF.

This clonotype was seen many times. The chain has TRBV11-2 and TRBJ1-2; 10 nucleotides align to TRBD1. V lost 5 bases, J lost 4 bases, and 10 bases stayed unmatched. Germline CDR1 reads SGHAT; CDR2 reads FQNNGV. There are 16 residues in the CDR3. CDR3 nucleotide sequence: TGTGCCAGCAGCCCGTCCGGGACAGGGGCCTCCTATGGCTACACCTTC. This sequence encodes CASSPSGTGASYGYTF.

In its sample, this clonotype was seen many times. The chain has TRBV9 and TRBJ2-1; possible D gene TRBD2, 5 bases. The V gene's germline CDR1 is SGDLS and CDR2 YYNGEE. The CDR3 contains 16 residues. V dropped 3 bases and J dropped 8 bases, with 21 bases sitting between them. The CDR3 DNA reads TGTGCCAGCAGCGGATTCCCCCCCCTAGCTACGCATGAGCAGTTCTTC. Encoded protein: CASSGFPPLATHEQFF.

This clonotype was found many times. The chain combines TRBV2 with TRBJ1-4; D may be TRBD1 (5 bases). The CDR3 covers 14 residues. Germline V gene data show CDR1 as SNHLY and CDR2 as FYNNEI. Trimming removed 5 bases at V and 12 bases at J, with 19 bases between. The CDR3 reads CASSSGQARGELFF. DNA of the CDR3: TGTGCCAGCAGTTCCGGGCAGGCCAGAGGGGAACTGTTTTTT.

By sample share, this clonotype is medium-sized. V gene TRBV20-1 combines with J gene TRBJ2-7; D remains ambiguous. Germline V gene sequence: CDR1 DFQATT, CDR2 SNEGSKA (reference sequence). CDR3 length equals 15 residues. Trimming took 0 bases from V and 2 from J, leaving 14 bases between them. CDR3 protein: CSARELLKGTYEQYF. In nucleotides, the CDR3 is TGCAGTGCTAGAGAACTGCTGAAAGGAACCTACGAGCAGTACTTC.

This clonotype was counted at least ten times. This rearrangement joins TRBV27 to TRBJ1-1; weak D call: TRBD1 (6 bases). V was shortened by 0 bases and J by 6 bases, with 8 bases between the two germline ends. CDR3 length equals 13 residues. CDR1 is MNHEY and CDR2 is SMNVEV in the germline V gene (reference sequence). CDR3 residues: CASSLSGGSEAFF. CDR3 nucleotide sequence: TGTGCCAGCAGTTTATCGGGGGGCTCTGAAGCTTTCTTT.